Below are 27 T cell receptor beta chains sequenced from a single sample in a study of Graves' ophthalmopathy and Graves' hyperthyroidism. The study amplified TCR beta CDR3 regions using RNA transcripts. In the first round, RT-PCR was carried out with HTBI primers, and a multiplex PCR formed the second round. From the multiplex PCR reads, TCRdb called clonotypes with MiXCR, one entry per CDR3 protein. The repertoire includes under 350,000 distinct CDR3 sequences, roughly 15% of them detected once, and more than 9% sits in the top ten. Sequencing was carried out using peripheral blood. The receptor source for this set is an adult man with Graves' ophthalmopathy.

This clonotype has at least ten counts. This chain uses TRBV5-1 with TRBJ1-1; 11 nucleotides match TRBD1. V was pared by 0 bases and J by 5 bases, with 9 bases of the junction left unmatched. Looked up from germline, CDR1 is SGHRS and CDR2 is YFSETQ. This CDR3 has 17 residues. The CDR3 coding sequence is TGCGCCAGCAGCTTGGGCGGCGGACAGGGGGCGAGGACTGAAGCTTTCTTT. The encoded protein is CASSLGGGQGARTEAFF.

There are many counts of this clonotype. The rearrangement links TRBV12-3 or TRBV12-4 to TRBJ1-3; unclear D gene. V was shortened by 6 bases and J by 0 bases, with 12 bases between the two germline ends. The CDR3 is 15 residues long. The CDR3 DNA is TGTGCCAGCAGCCAGTCCACGAGCTCTGGAAACACCATATATTTT. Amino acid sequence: CASSQSTSSGNTIYF.

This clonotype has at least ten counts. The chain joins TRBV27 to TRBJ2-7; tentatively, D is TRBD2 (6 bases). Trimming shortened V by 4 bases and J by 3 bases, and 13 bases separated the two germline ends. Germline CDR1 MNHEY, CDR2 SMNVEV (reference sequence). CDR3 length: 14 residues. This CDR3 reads CASSSTSPYYEQYF. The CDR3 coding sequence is TGTGCCAGCAGTTCTACTAGCCCCTACTACGAGCAGTACTTC.

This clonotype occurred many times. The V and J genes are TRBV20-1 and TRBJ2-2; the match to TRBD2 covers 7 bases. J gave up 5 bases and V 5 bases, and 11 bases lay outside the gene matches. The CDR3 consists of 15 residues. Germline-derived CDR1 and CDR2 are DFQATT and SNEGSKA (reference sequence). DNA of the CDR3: TGCAGTGCTCCCTGGAGTAGTAGCGGGACCGGGGAGCTGTTTTTT. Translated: CSAPWSSSGTGELFF.

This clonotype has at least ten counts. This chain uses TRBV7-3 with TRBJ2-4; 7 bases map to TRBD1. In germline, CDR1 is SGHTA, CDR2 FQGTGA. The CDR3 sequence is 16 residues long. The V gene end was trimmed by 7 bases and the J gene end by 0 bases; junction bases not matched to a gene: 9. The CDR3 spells CASTLQGGRAKNIQYF. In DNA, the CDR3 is TGTGCCAGCACCCTACAAGGGGGCCGAGCCAAAAACATTCAGTACTTC.

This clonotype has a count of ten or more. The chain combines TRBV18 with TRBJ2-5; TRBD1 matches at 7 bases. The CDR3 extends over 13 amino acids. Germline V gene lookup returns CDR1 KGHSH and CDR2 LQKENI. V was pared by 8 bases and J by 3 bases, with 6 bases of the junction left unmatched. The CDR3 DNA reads TGTGCCAGCAGCCCAGGGACAGAAGAGACCCAGTACTTC. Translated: CASSPGTEETQYF.

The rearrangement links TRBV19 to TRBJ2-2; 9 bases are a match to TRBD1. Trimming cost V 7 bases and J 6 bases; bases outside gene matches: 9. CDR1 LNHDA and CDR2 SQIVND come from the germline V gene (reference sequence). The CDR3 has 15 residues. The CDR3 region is CASKGRDRESGELFF. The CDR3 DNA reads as TGTGCCAGTAAGGGACGGGACAGGGAATCCGGGGAGCTGTTTTTT.

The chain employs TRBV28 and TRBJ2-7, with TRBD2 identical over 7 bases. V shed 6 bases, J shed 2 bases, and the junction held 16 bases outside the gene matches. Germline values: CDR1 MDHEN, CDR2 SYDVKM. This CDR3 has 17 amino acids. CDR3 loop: CASSPDRTQRGTYEQYF. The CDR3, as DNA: TGTGCCAGCAGCCCCGACCGCACCCAGCGGGGCACCTACGAGCAGTACTTC.

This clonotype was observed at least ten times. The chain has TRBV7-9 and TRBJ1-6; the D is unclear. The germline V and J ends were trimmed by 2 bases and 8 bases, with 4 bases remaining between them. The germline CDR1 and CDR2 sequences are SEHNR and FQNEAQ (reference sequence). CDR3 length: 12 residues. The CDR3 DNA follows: TGTGCCAGCAGCTTAACAGATTCACCCCTCCACTTT. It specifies CASSLTDSPLHF.

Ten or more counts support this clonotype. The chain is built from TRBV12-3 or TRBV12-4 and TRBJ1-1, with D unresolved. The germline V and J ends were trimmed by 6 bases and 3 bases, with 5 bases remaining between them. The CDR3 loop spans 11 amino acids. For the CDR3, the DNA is TGTGCCAGCAGCCGATACACTGAAGCTTTCTTT. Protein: CASSRYTEAFF.

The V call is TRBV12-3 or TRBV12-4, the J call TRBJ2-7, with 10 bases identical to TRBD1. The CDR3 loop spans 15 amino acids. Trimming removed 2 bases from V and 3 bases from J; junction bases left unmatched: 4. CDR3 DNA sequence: TGTGCCAGCAGTTTACGGACAGGGGGGTACTACGAGCAGTACTTC. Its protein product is CASSLRTGGYYEQYF.

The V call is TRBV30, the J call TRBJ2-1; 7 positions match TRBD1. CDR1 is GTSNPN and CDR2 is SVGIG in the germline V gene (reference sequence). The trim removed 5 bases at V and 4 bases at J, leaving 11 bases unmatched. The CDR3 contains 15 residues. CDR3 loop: CAWAPDRAPYNEQFF. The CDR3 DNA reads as TGTGCCTGGGCCCCCGACAGGGCCCCTTACAATGAGCAGTTCTTC. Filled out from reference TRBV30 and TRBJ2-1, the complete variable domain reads SQTIHQWPATLVQPVGSPLSLECTVEGTSNPNLYWYRQAAGRGLQLLFYSVGIGQISSEVPQNLSASRPQDRQFILSSKKLLLSDSGFYLCAWAPDRAPYNEQFFGPGTRLTVL.

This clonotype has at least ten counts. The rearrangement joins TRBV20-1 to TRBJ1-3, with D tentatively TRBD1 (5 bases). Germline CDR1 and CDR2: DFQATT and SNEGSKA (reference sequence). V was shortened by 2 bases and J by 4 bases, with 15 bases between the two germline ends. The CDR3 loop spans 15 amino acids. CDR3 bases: TGCAGTGCTAGACCCTCCGGGACCGACGGAAACACCATATATTTT. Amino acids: CSARPSGTDGNTIYF.

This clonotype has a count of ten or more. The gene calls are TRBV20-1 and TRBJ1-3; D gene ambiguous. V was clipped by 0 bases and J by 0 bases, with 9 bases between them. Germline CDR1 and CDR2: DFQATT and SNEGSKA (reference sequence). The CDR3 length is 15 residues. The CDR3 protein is CSARDLGLSGNTIYF. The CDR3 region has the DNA TGCAGTGCTAGAGATTTGGGCCTCTCTGGAAACACCATATATTTT.

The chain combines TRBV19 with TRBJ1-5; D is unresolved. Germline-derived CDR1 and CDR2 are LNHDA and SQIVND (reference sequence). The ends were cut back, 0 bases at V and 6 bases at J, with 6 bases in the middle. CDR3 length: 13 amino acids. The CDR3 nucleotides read TGTGCCAGTAGTATAGATCCCACTCAGCCCCAGCATTTT. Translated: CASSIDPTQPQHF.

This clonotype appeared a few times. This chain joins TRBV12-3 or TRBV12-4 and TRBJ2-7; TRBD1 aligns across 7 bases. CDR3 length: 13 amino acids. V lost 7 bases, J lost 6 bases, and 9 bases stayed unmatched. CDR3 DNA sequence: TGTGCCAGCACCCGGACAGGTAGGGGCGAGCAGTACTTC. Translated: CASTRTGRGEQYF.

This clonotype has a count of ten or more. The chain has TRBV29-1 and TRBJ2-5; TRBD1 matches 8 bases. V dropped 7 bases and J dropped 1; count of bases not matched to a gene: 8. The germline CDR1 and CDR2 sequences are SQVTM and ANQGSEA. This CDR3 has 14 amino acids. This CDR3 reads CSDMPTGGQETQYF. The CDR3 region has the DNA TGCAGCGATATGCCTACAGGGGGCCAAGAGACCCAGTACTTC.

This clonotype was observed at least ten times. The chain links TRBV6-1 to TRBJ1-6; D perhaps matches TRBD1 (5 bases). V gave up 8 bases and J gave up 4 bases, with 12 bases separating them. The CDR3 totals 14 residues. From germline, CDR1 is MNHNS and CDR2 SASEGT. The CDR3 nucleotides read TGTGCCAGCCGCGGGGGGGGGTATAATTCACCCCTCCACTTT. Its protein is CASRGGGYNSPLHF.

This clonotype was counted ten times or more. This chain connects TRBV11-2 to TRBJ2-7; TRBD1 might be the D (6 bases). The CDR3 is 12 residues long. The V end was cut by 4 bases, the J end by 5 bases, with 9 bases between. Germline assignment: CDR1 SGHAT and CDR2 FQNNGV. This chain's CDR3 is CASSSQGHEQYF. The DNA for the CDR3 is TGTGCCAGCAGCTCTCAGGGGCACGAGCAGTACTTC. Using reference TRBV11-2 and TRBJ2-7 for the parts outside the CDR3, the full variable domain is EAGVAQSPRYKIIEKRQSVAFWCNPISGHATLYWYQQILGQGPKLLIQFQNNGVVDDSQLPKDRFSAERLKGVDSTLKIQPAKLEDSAVYLCASSSQGHEQYFGPGTRLTVT.

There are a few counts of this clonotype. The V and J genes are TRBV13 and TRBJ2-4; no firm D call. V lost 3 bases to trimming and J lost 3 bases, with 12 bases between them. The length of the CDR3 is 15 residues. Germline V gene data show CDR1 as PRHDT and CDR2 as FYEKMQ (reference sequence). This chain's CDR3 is CASSLKGFSKNIQYF. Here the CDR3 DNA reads TGTGCCAGCAGCTTGAAGGGTTTCAGCAAAAACATTCAGTACTTC. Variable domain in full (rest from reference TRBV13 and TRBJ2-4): AAGVIQSPRHLIKEKRETATLKCYPIPRHDTVYWYQQGPGQDPQFLISFYEKMQSDKGSIPDRFSAQQFSDYHSELNMSSLELGDSALYFCASSLKGFSKNIQYFGAGTRLSVL.

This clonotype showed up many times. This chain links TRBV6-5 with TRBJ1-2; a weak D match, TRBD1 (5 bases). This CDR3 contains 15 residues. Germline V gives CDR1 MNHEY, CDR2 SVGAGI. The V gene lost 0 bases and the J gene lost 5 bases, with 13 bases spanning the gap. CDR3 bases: TGTGCCAGCAGTTACTCGATCGTGGAGGGGTATGGCTACACCTTC. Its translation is CASSYSIVEGYGYTF.

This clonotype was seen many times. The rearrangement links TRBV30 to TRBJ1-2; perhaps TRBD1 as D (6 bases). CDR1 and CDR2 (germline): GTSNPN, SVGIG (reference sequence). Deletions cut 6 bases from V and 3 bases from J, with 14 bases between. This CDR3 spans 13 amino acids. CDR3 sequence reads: CACSYREDYGYTF. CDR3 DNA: TGTGCCTGCTCTTACAGGGAAGACTATGGCTACACCTTC.

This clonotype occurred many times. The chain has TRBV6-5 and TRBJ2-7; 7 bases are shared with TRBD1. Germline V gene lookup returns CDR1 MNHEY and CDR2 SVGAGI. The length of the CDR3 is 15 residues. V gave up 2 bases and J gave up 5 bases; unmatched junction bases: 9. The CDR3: CASSYRQGSMDEQYF. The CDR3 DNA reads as TGTGCCAGCAGTTACCGACAGGGCAGTATGGACGAGCAGTACTTC.

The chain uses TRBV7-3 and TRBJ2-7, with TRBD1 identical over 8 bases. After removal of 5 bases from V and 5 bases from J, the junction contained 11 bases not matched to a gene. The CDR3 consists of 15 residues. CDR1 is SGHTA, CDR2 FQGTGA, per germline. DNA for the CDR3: TGTGCCAGCAGCCCCTACCGGACAGGGTGGGACGAGCAGTACTTC. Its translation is CASSPYRTGWDEQYF. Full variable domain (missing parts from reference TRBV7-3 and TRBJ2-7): GAGVSQTPSNKVTEKGKYVELRCDPISGHTALYWYRQSLGQGPEFLIYFQGTGAADDSGLPNDRFFAVRPEGSVSTLKIQRTERGDSAVYLCASSPYRTGWDEQYFGPGTRLTVT.

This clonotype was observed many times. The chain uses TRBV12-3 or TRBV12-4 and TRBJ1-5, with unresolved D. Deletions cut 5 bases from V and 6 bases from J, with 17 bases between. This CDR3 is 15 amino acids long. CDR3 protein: CASSPHEGRFQPQHF. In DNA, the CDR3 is TGTGCCAGCAGTCCCCACGAAGGGCGGTTTCAGCCCCAGCATTTT.

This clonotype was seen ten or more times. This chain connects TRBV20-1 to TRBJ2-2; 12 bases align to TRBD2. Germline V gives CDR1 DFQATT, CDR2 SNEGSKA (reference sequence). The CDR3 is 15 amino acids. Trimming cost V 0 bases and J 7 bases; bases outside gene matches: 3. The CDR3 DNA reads TGCAGTGCTAGAGAGTCTAGCGGGAGGGGCGGGGAGCTGTTTTTT. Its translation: CSARESSGRGGELFF.

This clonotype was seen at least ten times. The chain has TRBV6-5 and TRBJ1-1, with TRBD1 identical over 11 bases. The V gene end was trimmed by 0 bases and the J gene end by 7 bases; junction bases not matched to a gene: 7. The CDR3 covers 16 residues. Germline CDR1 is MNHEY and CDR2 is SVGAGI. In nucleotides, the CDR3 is TGTGCCAGCAGTTACTCGAGGACAGGGGGCAGGGATGAAGCTTTCTTT. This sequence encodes CASSYSRTGGRDEAFF.